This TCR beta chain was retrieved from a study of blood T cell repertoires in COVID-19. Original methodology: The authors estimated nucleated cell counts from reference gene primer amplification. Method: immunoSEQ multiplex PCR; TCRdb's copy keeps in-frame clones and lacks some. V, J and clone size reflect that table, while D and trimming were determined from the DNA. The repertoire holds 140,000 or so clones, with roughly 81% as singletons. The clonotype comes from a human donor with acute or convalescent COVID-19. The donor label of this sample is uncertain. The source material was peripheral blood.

In nucleotides, the CDR3 is TGTGCCAGCAGTTACAGGGCGGCTTATAATTCACCCCTCCACTTT. Translated: CASSYRAAYNSPLHF. The rearrangement uses TRBV28 and TRBJ1-6; TRBD1 is a possible D gene (6 bases). V was shortened by 4 bases and J by 4 bases, with 11 bases between the two germline ends. This CDR3 has 15 amino acids. Germline CDR1 is MDHEN and CDR2 is SYDVKM.